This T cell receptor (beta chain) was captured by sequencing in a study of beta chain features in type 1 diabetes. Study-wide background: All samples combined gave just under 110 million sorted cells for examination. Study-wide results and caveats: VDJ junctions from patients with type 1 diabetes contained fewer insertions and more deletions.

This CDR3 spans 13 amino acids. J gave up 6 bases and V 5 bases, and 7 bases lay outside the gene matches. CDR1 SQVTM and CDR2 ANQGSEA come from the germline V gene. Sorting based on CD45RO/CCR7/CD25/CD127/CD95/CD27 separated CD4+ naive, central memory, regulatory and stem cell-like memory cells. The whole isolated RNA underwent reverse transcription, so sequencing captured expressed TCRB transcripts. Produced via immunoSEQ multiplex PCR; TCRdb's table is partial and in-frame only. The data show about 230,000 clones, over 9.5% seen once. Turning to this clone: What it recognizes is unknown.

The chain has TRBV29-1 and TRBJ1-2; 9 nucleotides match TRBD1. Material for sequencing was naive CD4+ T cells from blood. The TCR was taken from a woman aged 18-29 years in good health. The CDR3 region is CSVRDREPDGYTF. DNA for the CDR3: TGCAGCGTTAGGGACAGGGAACCGGATGGCTACACCTTC.